This T cell receptor (beta chain) was retrieved from a study of blood T cell repertoires in COVID-19. Seattle patients were enrolled while actively infected and followed longitudinally. CDR3 length: 14 residues. Germline V gives CDR1 SGHAT, CDR2 FQNNGV. Trimming left V 3 bases short and J 7 bases short, with 13 bases between. The data were produced by immunoSEQ multiplex PCR, yet TCRdb's version contains in-frame clones alone and is incomplete. Among roughly 200,000 clones listed, about 85% were seen once. The J gene is TRBJ2-1, the V gene TRBV11-2; perhaps TRBD2 as D (6 bases). The source of this sequence is a woman aged 50 to 60 with COVID-19, enrolled during active disease. Sequencing was done on a sample of peripheral blood. The CDR3 loop reads CASSFGLPHNEQFF. The CDR3 nucleotides are TGTGCCAGCAGCTTCGGACTACCCCATAATGAGCAGTTCTTC.